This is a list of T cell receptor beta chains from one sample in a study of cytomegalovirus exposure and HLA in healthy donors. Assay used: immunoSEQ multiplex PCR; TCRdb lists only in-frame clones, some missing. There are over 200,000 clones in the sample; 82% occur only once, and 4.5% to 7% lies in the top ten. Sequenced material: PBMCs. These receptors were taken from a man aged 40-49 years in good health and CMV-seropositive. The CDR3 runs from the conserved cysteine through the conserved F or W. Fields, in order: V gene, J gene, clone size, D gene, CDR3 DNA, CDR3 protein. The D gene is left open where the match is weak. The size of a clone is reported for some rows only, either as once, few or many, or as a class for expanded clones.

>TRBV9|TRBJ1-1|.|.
TGTGCCAGCAGCGCACAGACGGCGAACACTGAAGCTTTCTTT
CASSAQTANTEAFF
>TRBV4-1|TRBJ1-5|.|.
TGCGCCAGCAGCCAAGGGGCGGGCTTGAGCAATCAGCCCCAGCATTTT
CASSQGAGLSNQPQHF
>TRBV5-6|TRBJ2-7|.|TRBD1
TGTGCCAGCAGCACCGGGACAGGGTTCTACGAGCAGTACTTC
CASSTGTGFYEQYF
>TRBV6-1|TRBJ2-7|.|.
TGTGCCAGCAGTGAAGCGCGGGGGACACACTCCTACGAGCAGTACTTC
CASSEARGTHSYEQYF
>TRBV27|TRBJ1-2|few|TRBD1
TGTGCCAGCAGTTTATCGATCCACGGGACAGACGAGCCCTATGGCTACACCTTC
CASSLSIHGTDEPYGYTF
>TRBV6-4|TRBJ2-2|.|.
TGTGCCAGCAGTGACAGGGATAGCGCCGGGGAGCTGTTTTTT
CASSDRDSAGELFF
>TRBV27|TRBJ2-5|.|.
TGTGCCACAAGGTTTAGAGGAGACAGCCCAAAAGAGACCCAGTACTTC
CATRFRGDSPKETQYF
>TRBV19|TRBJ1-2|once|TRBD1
TGTGCCAGTAGTAGATCCGGGACAGAAGTTTATGGCTACACCTTC
CASSRSGTEVYGYTF
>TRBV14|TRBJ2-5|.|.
TGTGCCAGCAGCCAAGATCTGCGAATCCAAGAGACCCAGTACTTC
CASSQDLRIQETQYF
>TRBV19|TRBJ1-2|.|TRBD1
TGTGCCAGTAGTCTGCGACAGGGGGCTGGCGGCTACACCTTC
CASSLRQGAGGYTF
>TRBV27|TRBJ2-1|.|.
TGTGCCAGCAGTATTGCCGCGGGTGAGCAGTTCTTC
CASSIAAGEQFF
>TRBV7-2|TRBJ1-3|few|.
TGTGCCAGCAGCTTAGCGTCCAGCTCTGGAAACACCATATATTTT
CASSLASSSGNTIYF
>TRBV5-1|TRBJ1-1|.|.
TGCGCCAGCACCAGGGGTGAATCTGGTGGGGACACTGAAGCTTTCTTT
CASTRGESGGDTEAFF
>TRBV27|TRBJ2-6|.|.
TGTGCCAGCAGTTTATTAGAGCATGGGGCCAACGTCCTGACTTTC
CASSLLEHGANVLTF
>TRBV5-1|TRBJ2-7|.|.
TGCGCCAGCAGCTCCCCTGGGCCAGAGGAGCAGTACTTC
CASSSPGPEEQYF
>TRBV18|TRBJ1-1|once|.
TGTGCCAGCTCACCATGGCAGGGGTGGAACACTGAAGCTTTCTTT
CASSPWQGWNTEAFF
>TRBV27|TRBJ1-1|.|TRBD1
TGTGCCAGCAGTTCGACAGGGGAGAAGGCTTTCTTT
CASSSTGEKAFF
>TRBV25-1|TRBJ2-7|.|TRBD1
TGTGCCAGCAGTGAGGGACAGGTGAGCTCCTACGAGCAGTACTTC
CASSEGQVSSYEQYF
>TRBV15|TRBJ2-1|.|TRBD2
TGTGCCACCAGCGGACTCGCCCCAGCGGGAGGGTTCTACAATGAGCAGTTCTTC
CATSGLAPAGGFYNEQFF
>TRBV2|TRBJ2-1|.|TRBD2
TGTGCCAGCAGTGAGTCCCGGTCTAGCGGATACAATGAGCAGTTCTTC
CASSESRSSGYNEQFF
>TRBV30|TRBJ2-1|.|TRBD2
TGTGCCTTGCTACTACTAGCGGGAGGGCCAAATGAGCAGTTCTTC
CALLLLAGGPNEQFF
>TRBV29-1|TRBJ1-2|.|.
TGCAGCGTTGCCGGGTCTTCGGTCGGGTATGGCTACACCTTC
CSVAGSSVGYGYTF
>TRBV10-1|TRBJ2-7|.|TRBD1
TGCGCCAGCAGTGAGTCGGGGACAGACTACGAGCAGTACTTC
CASSESGTDYEQYF
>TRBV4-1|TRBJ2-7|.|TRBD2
TGCGCCAGCAGCCAAACCACTAGCGGCCCCTACGAGCAGTACTTC
CASSQTTSGPYEQYF
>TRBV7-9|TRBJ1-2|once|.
TGTGCCAGCAGCCCTGACACAAACTATGGCTACACCTTC
CASSPDTNYGYTF
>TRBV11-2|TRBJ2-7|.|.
TGTGCCAGCAGCTTAAGCCTACACCCGTCTCGACCGGGAACCTACGAGCAGTACTTC
CASSLSLHPSRPGTYEQYF
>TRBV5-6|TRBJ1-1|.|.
TGTGCCAGCAGCTTCGGGACATTCACTGAAGCTTTCTTT
CASSFGTFTEAFF
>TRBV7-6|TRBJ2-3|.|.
TGTGCCAGCAGCTTGAATGACTACAGCACAGATACGCAGTATTTT
CASSLNDYSTDTQYF
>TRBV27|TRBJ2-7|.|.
TGTGCCAGCAGTTTATTGGGGGGCTCCTACGAGCAGTACTTC
CASSLLGGSYEQYF
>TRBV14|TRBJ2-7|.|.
TGTGCCAGCAGCCAAGAAAGGTCGGGAGTTTACGAGCAGTACTTC
CASSQERSGVYEQYF
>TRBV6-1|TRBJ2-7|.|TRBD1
TGTGCCAGCAGTGACCGGACAGGGCCCGAGCAGTACTTC
CASSDRTGPEQYF
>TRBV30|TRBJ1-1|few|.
TGTGCCTGGAGAGGGTTGGAGGCTGGGGAGAACACTGAAGCTTTCTTT
CAWRGLEAGENTEAFF
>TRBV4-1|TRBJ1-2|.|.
TGCGCCAGCAGCCTTCCGGCGGGGGGTGGCTACACCTTC
CASSLPAGGGYTF
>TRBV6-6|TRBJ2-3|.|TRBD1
TGTGCCAGCAGCTCAACCGGGACAGGGAGCACAGATACGCAGTATTTT
CASSSTGTGSTDTQYF
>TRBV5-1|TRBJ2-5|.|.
TGCGCCAGCAGCTTGGGAGGGCCGGAGACCCAGTACTTC
CASSLGGPETQYF
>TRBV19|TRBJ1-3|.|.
TGTGCCAGTAGAAGATCAGGGTCTTCTGGAAACACCATATATTTT
CASRRSGSSGNTIYF
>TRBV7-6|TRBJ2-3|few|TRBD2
TGTGCCAGCAGCTCTAGCGGCTCTAGCACAGATACGCAGTATTTT
CASSSSGSSTDTQYF
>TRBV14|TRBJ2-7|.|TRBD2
TGTGCCAGCAGCCCACCTACTAGCGGGACCTCCTACGAGCAGTACTTC
CASSPPTSGTSYEQYF
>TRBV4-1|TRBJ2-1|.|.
TGCGCCAGCAGCCAAGATCCGGGACTTCCTTTCAATGAGCAGTTCTTC
CASSQDPGLPFNEQFF
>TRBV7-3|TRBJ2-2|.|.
TGTGCCAGCAGCTTATTTGTAGCGGCGAACGGGGGGGAGCTGTTTTTT
CASSLFVAANGGELFF
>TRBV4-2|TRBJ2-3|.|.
TGTGCCAGCAGCCAATTACCAAGCGGAACTAGCACAGATACGCAGTATTTT
CASSQLPSGTSTDTQYF
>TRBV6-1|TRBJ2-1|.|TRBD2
TGTGCCAGCAGTGAACCAAGCGTCGCGAGGACTAGCGGGCACGGGAATGAGCAGTTCTTC
CASSEPSVARTSGHGNEQFF
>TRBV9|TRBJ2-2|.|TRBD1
TGTGCCAGCAATCCGGGACAGGGGTACCCCGGGGAGCTGTTTTTT
CASNPGQGYPGELFF
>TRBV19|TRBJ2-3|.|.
TGTGCCAGTAGTGCCCGGTGGAGCACAGATACGCAGTATTTT
CASSARWSTDTQYF
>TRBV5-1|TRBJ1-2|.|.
TGCGCCAGCAGCTTGGTCTCAGGCGTTAACTATGGCTACACCTTC
CASSLVSGVNYGYTF
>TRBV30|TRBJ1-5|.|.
TGTGCCCTTAGGAAGTTCCCGGGGGGTAGCAATCAGCCCCAGCATTTT
CALRKFPGGSNQPQHF
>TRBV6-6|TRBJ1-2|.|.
TGTGCCAGCAATTACGCCGGGAGGGACACCTTC
CASNYAGRDTF
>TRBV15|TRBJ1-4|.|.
TGTGCCACCAGCACAAGGACAGTCTCGAATGAAAAACTGTTTTTT
CATSTRTVSNEKLFF
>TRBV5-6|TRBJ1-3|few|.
TGTGCCAGCAGCTTGGGCAGGGCGTATACCGGAAACACCATATATTTT
CASSLGRAYTGNTIYF